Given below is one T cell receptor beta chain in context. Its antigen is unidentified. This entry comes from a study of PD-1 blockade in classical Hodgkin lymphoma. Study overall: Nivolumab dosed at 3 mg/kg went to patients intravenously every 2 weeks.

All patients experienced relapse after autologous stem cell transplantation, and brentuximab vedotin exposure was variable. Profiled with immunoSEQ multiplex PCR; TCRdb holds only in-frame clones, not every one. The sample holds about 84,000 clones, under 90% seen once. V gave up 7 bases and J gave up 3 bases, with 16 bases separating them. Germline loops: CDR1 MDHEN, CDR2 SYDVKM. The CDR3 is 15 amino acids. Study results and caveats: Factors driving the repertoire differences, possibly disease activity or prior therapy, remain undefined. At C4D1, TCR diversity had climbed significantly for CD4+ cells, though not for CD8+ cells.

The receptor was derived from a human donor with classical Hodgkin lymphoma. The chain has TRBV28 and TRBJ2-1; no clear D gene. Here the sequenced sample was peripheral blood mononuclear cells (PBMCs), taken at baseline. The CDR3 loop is CASTAFPELYNEQFF. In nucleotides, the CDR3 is TGTGCCAGCACCGCCTTTCCGGAGCTCTACAATGAGCAGTTCTTC.